The sample holds one count of the clone carrying this T cell receptor (beta chain). These data are taken from a study of long-term antiretroviral therapy in people with HIV. The CDR3 covers 16 residues. Germline CDR1 and CDR2: SGHRS and YFSETQ. V gave up 2 bases and J gave up 8 bases; unmatched junction bases: 11. Survey-level resolution applied to immunoSEQ assay v3.0. Method: immunoSEQ multiplex PCR; TCRdb's copy keeps in-frame clones and lacks some. The data hold tens of thousands of clones, with 70% to 85% observed a single time. V and J are TRBV5-1 and TRBJ2-1; 9 bases agree with TRBD2. The sequenced sample was unsorted PBMCs, obtained 0.5 years after starting antiretroviral therapy. The sequence was collected from a man in his late teens or twenties with HIV. In DNA, the CDR3 is TGCGCCAGCAGCTTCACAGGGGTAGCGGGGGCTTATGAGCAGTTCTTC. Its translation is CASSFTGVAGAYEQFF.